One and the same sample provided the 14 T cell receptor beta chains below, sequenced in a study of blood T cell repertoires in COVID-19. Data came from immunoSEQ multiplex PCR; TCRdb stores just in-frame clones and leaves some out. This sample carries about 200,000 clones, 80% to 90% of them seen once, and the ten largest clones take 3% to 4%. The sequenced material came from PBMCs or T cells enriched from blood (not recorded which). The receptors come from a woman aged 35 to 49 with acute COVID-19.

This chain uses TRBV29-1 with TRBJ2-2, with D maybe TRBD1 (5 bases). Germline lookup yields CDR1 SQVTM and CDR2 ANQGSEA. The CDR3 runs to 12 residues. Trimming left V 5 bases short and J 8 bases short, with 12 bases between. The CDR3 coding sequence is TGCAGCGTTCTTTGGGGCCCGGGGGAGCTGTTTTTT. Translating it yields CSVLWGPGELFF.

The chain is built from TRBV12-3 or TRBV12-4 and TRBJ1-1; D is ambiguous. Trimming cost V 0 bases and J 6 bases, with 5 bases left between them. The CDR3 covers 12 residues. CDR3 protein: CASSLARAEAFF. The CDR3 DNA follows: TGTGCCAGCAGTTTAGCGAGAGCTGAAGCTTTCTTT.

The rearrangement links TRBV7-3 to TRBJ2-3; D not resolved. This CDR3 contains 14 residues. The V end lost 2 bases, the J end lost 2 bases, and 8 bases lay between the germline ends. CDR1 is SGHTA, CDR2 FQGTGA, per germline. The DNA for the CDR3 is TGTGCCAGCAGCTTACGTCGACACACAGATACGCAGTATTTT. As protein: CASSLRRHTDTQYF.

The chain recombines TRBV27 with TRBJ2-7; 9 bases line up with TRBD1. The CDR3 runs 17 residues. The V and J ends lost 3 bases and 4 bases, in that order; junction bases with no gene match: 13. In germline, CDR1 is MNHEY, CDR2 SMNVEV (reference sequence). In DNA form, the CDR3 reads TGTGCCAGCAGTTTGAAGGGGGTCGGGACAGGGCCGTACGAGCAGTACTTC. This gives the protein CASSLKGVGTGPYEQYF.

The genes are TRBV5-8 and TRBJ2-5, with 7 bases lining up with TRBD2. The junction had 7 bases not matched to a gene; V was cut back by 4 bases and J by 4 bases. Germline CDR1 and CDR2: SGHTS and YDEGEE. There are 14 residues in the CDR3. CDR3 nucleotide sequence: TGTGCCAGCAGCCACACTGGCGGGAGAGAGACCCAGTACTTC. Its translation is CASSHTGGRETQYF.

This sequence joins TRBV7-2 and TRBJ2-6; TRBD1 agrees at 8 bases. V trimming: 5 bases; J trimming: 3 bases; junction bases outside the gene matches: 6. CDR3 length: 16 amino acids. In germline, CDR1 is SGHTA, CDR2 FQGNSA. This chain's CDR3 is CASSTDREVGANVLTF. The CDR3 DNA reads TGTGCCAGCAGCACGGACAGGGAAGTTGGGGCCAACGTCCTGACTTTC.

This clone was detected only a few times. The chain is built from TRBV7-3 and TRBJ2-7; 7 bases fit TRBD1. The junction had 1 base not matched to a gene; V was cut back by 1 base and J by 4 bases. This CDR3 is built from 13 residues. Germline CDR1 SGHTA, CDR2 FQGTGA. The CDR3 nucleotides are TGTGCCAGCAGCTTAAGACAGGGATACGAGCAGTACTTC. Protein sequence: CASSLRQGYEQYF.

This clone was detected once. The CDR3: CASSSGSGPYEQYF. The CDR3 DNA reads as TGTGCCAGCAGTAGCGGGAGTGGCCCCTACGAGCAGTACTTC. J is TRBJ2-7 and V is TRBV9; 9 bases line up with TRBD2. CDR3 length equals 14 residues. CDR1 SGDLS and CDR2 YYNGEE come from the germline V gene. V was pared by 5 bases and J by 2 bases, with 5 bases of the junction left unmatched.

The chain couples TRBV9 to TRBJ1-3, with 7 bases aligning to TRBD1. Germline-derived CDR1 and CDR2 are SGDLS and YYNGEE. There are 16 residues in the CDR3. J gave up 2 bases and V 3 bases, and 8 bases lay outside the gene matches. The CDR3, as DNA: TGTGCCAGCAGCGCGGCGCAGGGGGTAACTGGAAACACCATATATTTT. Translation: CASSAAQGVTGNTIYF.

This chain joins TRBV2 and TRBJ2-7, with 9 bases aligning to TRBD2. CDR3 length equals 15 residues. With 6 bases clipped from V and 4 bases from J, the junction kept 10 bases outside the gene matches. From germline, CDR1 is SNHLY and CDR2 FYNNEI. The CDR3 DNA follows: TGTGCCAGCAGCCTGGGTCTAGCGGGGAAGTACGAGCAGTACTTC. As protein: CASSLGLAGKYEQYF.

The chain joins TRBV4-1 to TRBJ2-7, with 9 bases that match TRBD2. CDR1 MGHRA and CDR2 YSYEKL come from the germline V gene. CDR3 length equals 16 residues. V trimming: 4 bases; J trimming: 7 bases; junction bases outside the gene matches: 14. The DNA of the CDR3 is TGCGCCAGCAGCCCCTCCCCGCGGGAGGGAGGGGGGGAGCAGTACTTC. Amino acids: CASSPSPREGGGEQYF.

The chain links TRBV29-1 to TRBJ2-1; no definite D call. The V end was cut by 1 base, the J end by 8 bases, with 15 bases between. CDR3 length: 14 amino acids. Germline CDR1 SQVTM, CDR2 ANQGSEA. The chain's CDR3 is CSVEGSSANYEQFF. Here the CDR3 DNA reads TGCAGCGTTGAAGGGAGTTCGGCTAACTATGAGCAGTTCTTC.

This chain joins TRBV3-1 (or the pseudogene TRBV3-2) and TRBJ1-2; D uncertain. The ends were cut back, 4 bases at V and 10 bases at J, with 16 bases in the middle. The germline V gene encodes CDR1 LGHDT and CDR2 YNNKEL (reference sequence). The CDR3 has 13 amino acids. The CDR3 DNA reads TGTGCCAGCAGCCCGTCATTCAGAGAGGTCTACACCTTC. This translates into CASSPSFREVYTF.

This chain uses TRBV5-6 with TRBJ2-7, with D uncertain. The CDR3 spans 14 residues. The germline gives CDR1 SGHDT, CDR2 YYEEEE. V was shortened by 4 bases and J by 0 bases, with 11 bases between the two germline ends. CDR3 coding DNA: TGTGCCAGCAGCCGAAGGAGAAGCTCCTACGAGCAGTACTTC. This gives the protein CASSRRRSSYEQYF. Based on the CDR3 plus reference TRBV5-6 and TRBJ2-7, the full variable domain is DAGVTQSPTHLIKTRGQQVTLRCSPKSGHDTVSWYQQALGQGPQFIFQYYEEEERQRGNFPDRFSGHQFPNYSSELNVNALLLGDSALYLCASSRRRSSYEQYFGPGTRLTVT.